Here is one T cell receptor beta chain with its context. What it recognizes is unknown. Donors included only healthy HIV-negative adults lacking recent acute infections or vaccinations. Memory CD4+ cells were the fraction left after CD45RA+ naive selection. It was across several immunoSEQ plates that each subset's genomic DNA was evenly split. The protocol was immunoSEQ multiplex PCR, while the TCRdb copy is restricted to in-frame clones and leaves out a portion. Seen here are some 500,000 clones, approximately 95% observed once, and the top ten hold around 0.067%. CDR1 MDHEN and CDR2 SYDVKM come from the germline V gene. Trimming removed 3 bases from V and 0 bases from J, with 12 bases in between. The CDR3 runs to 15 residues. This sample was taken from a study of shared clonotypes between healthy human individuals. Study outcomes and limitations: Among donors, clonotype sharing was expected to be affected by sequencing depth.

Sequenced: naive CD4+ T cells sorted from blood. Noted subset: CD45RA+ positively selected. The V gene is TRBV28, the J gene TRBJ2-7, with TRBD1 as a possible D gene (5 bases). The source is a woman in her twenties or thirties in good health. As DNA, the CDR3 is TGTGCCAGCAGTTTGTGGCCAGGGAACTCCTACGAGCAGTACTTC. Translated, it gives CASSLWPGNSYEQYF.